Shown below are 19 T cell receptor beta chains from a single sample sequenced in a study of blood T cell repertoires in COVID-19. The protocol was immunoSEQ multiplex PCR, while the TCRdb copy is restricted to in-frame clones and leaves out a portion. Of roughly 140,000 clones listed, more than 70% were seen once; the top ten hold approximately 2.5%. The sample comprised peripheral blood. The receptors derive from a human donor in a cohort sampled during active COVID-19.

The chain links TRBV19 to TRBJ1-3; D unclear. CDR1 and CDR2 (germline): LNHDA, SQIVND (reference sequence). Trimming pared 3 bases from V and 4 bases from J, leaving 16 bases between. The CDR3 length is 16 residues. The CDR3 here is CASSIFTQAAGNTIYF. In DNA, the CDR3 is TGTGCCAGTAGTATCTTCACCCAGGCCGCGGGAAACACCATATATTTT. Variable domain in full (rest from reference TRBV19 and TRBJ1-3): DGGITQSPKYLFRKEGQNVTLSCEQNLNHDAMYWYRQDPGQGLRLIYYSQIVNDFQKGDIAEGYSVSREKKESFPLTVTSAQKNPTAFYLCASSIFTQAAGNTIYFGEGSWLTVV.

The chain employs TRBV19 and TRBJ2-6; TRBD1 matches at 10 bases. With 1 base clipped from V and 2 bases from J, the junction kept 5 bases outside the gene matches. The CDR3 sequence is 18 residues long. Germline values: CDR1 LNHDA, CDR2 SQIVND (reference sequence). DNA for the CDR3: TGTGCCAGTAGTATAGTAGGGACAGGGGTTCCTGGGGCCAACGTCCTGACTTTC. Encoded protein: CASSIVGTGVPGANVLTF.

V is TRBV29-1 and J is TRBJ1-4; no definite D call. This CDR3 is built from 12 residues. Trimming removed 1 base at V and 7 bases at J, with 7 bases between. Germline-derived CDR1 and CDR2 are SQVTM and ANQGSEA. The CDR3 reads CSVEGPGEKLFF. The CDR3 region has the DNA TGCAGCGTTGAAGGCCCGGGTGAAAAACTGTTTTTT.

The genes are TRBV7-3 and TRBJ2-1, with 11 bases identical to TRBD1. The CDR3 has 15 residues. J gave up 7 bases and V 4 bases, and 6 bases lay outside the gene matches. CDR1 SGHTA and CDR2 FQGTGA come from the germline V gene. CDR3 bases: TGTGCCAGCAGCTGGGGACAGGGGGAATGGAATGAGCAGTTCTTC. It translates to CASSWGQGEWNEQFF.

This rearrangement joins TRBV2 to TRBJ1-2, with TRBD1 as a possible D gene (6 bases). Germline V lookup: CDR1 SNHLY, CDR2 FYNNEI. CDR3 size: 12 residues. V was trimmed by 4 bases and J by 8 bases, leaving 11 bases between them. The CDR3 loop is CASSGGLGGYTF. CDR3 nucleotide sequence: TGTGCCAGCAGTGGGGGGCTAGGAGGCTACACCTTC.

This clone was seen only a few times. V is TRBV28 and J is TRBJ2-7; maybe TRBD1 (6 bases). The germline gives CDR1 MDHEN, CDR2 SYDVKM. Trimming shortened V by 6 bases and J by 1 base, and 16 bases separated the two germline ends. This CDR3 spans 15 amino acids. Here the CDR3 reads CASRVQGTASYEQYF. Here the CDR3 DNA reads TGTGCCAGCAGGGTTCAGGGGACCGCTTCCTACGAGCAGTACTTC.

The chain carries TRBV30 and TRBJ1-6; TRBD1 matches at 8 bases. The CDR3 length is 15 residues. Looked up from germline, CDR1 is GTSNPN and CDR2 is SVGIG (reference sequence). V lost 0 bases and J lost 7; bases outside the gene matches: 5. The CDR3 region has the DNA TGTGCCTGGAGTGTAAAACAGGGGGGGAATTCACCCCTCCACTTT. Amino acids: CAWSVKQGGNSPLHF.

The rearrangement links TRBV5-1 to TRBJ1-6; 10 bases are a match to TRBD1. V was clipped by 6 bases and J by 7 bases; unmatched bases: 4. The CDR3 extends over 14 amino acids. Germline CDR1 and CDR2: SGHRS and YFSETQ. For the CDR3, the DNA is TGCGCCAGCAATAAGGGACAGGGGAATTCACCCCTCCACTTT. Translated: CASNKGQGNSPLHF.

This clone was seen a handful of times. The J gene is TRBJ2-7, the V gene TRBV7-9; D call uncertain. The CDR3 totals 13 residues. Per the germline V gene, CDR1 is SEHNR and CDR2 is FQNEAQ (reference sequence). V was pared by 1 base and J by 5 bases, with 9 bases between. CDR3 coding DNA: TGTGCCAGCAGCTTAGTTACTCCGAACGAGCAGTACTTC. Amino acids: CASSLVTPNEQYF.

The CDR3 bases are TGTGCCAGCAGCCCGTCTCCCGCGGACTCACACTATGGCTACACCTTC. This translates into CASSPSPADSHYGYTF. V gene TRBV7-2 combines with J gene TRBJ1-2; the D is unclear. Germline CDR1 is SGHTA and CDR2 is FQGNSA. The CDR3 contains 16 residues. Trimming removed 5 bases at V and 3 bases at J, with 19 bases between.

The gene calls are TRBV18 and TRBJ2-1; D perhaps matches TRBD1 (5 bases). The CDR3 extends over 16 amino acids. CDR1 KGHSH and CDR2 LQKENI come from the germline V gene. Trimming took 0 bases from V and 0 from J, leaving 9 bases between them. The CDR3: CASSPPDTSSYNEQFF. CDR3 nucleotide sequence: TGTGCCAGCTCACCACCGGACACGAGCTCCTACAATGAGCAGTTCTTC.

The chain combines TRBV4-3 with TRBJ1-1; D call uncertain. Germline loops: CDR1 LGHNA, CDR2 YSLEER. This CDR3 contains 15 residues. Trimming stripped 1 base from V and 0 bases from J, with 9 bases between. The CDR3 region has the DNA TGCGCCAGCAGCCAAGGCCCACAGCTGAACACTGAAGCTTTCTTT. Encoded protein: CASSQGPQLNTEAFF.

The chain joins TRBV4-2 to TRBJ1-6; 9 bases agree with TRBD1. Per the germline V gene, CDR1 is LGHNA and CDR2 is YNFKEQ. The CDR3 runs to 14 residues. The ends lost 3 bases at V and 12 bases at J; junction bases unmatched: 6. CDR3 DNA sequence: TGTGCCAGCAGCCATCCGGGACAGGGTGGACCCCTCCACTTT. Its translation is CASSHPGQGGPLHF.

Turning to this clone: Germline is not matched at one junction end, which may reflect a read error. Here the CDR3 DNA reads TGTGCTAGCAGCTTAGAGGGGCGCCCAGATACGCAGTATTTT. Translation gives CASSLEGRPDTQYF. The V gene is TRBV7-7, the J gene TRBJ2-3, with D possibly called TRBD1 or TRBD2 (5 bases each). The CDR3 consists of 14 residues. Germline V lookup: CDR1 SSHAT, CDR2 FNYEAQ (reference sequence).

This clone is a singleton in its sample. The chain uses TRBV4-3 and TRBJ1-2; D is ambiguous. The germline gives CDR1 LGHNA, CDR2 YSLEER. The CDR3 length is 13 residues. Trimming removed 6 bases from V and 0 bases from J, with 8 bases in between. CDR3 nucleotide sequence: TGCGCCAGCAGTCCGTCTACTAACTATGGCTACACCTTC. Translating it yields CASSPSTNYGYTF.

This clone occurred once. The genes are TRBV2 and TRBJ2-5, with 9 bases aligning to TRBD1. CDR1 SNHLY and CDR2 FYNNEI come from the germline V gene. The CDR3 runs to 16 residues. Trimming cost V 8 bases and J 4 bases; bases outside gene matches: 14. The CDR3 sequence is CASRRRGQGRVETQYF. In DNA form, the CDR3 reads TGTGCCAGCCGACGGAGGGGACAGGGTCGGGTAGAGACCCAGTACTTC.

The chain links TRBV30 to TRBJ2-1; the match to TRBD1 covers 9 bases. Germline V gene lookup returns CDR1 GTSNPN and CDR2 SVGIG (reference sequence). J was trimmed by 4 bases and V by 3 bases; bases with no gene match: 4. There are 14 residues in the CDR3. The CDR3 is CAWRGDRAYNEQFF. The CDR3 nucleotides read TGTGCCTGGAGAGGGGACAGGGCTTACAATGAGCAGTTCTTC.

The gene calls are TRBV19 and TRBJ1-1; D remains ambiguous. This CDR3 has 13 residues. Trimming stripped 8 bases from V and 0 bases from J, with 10 bases between. The germline gives CDR1 LNHDA, CDR2 SQIVND (reference sequence). The CDR3 is CASGRYLNTEAFF. Here the CDR3 DNA reads TGTGCCAGTGGGCGCTACCTGAACACTGAAGCTTTCTTT. Looking up the rest from reference TRBV19 and TRBJ1-1 gives the full variable domain: DGGITQSPKYLFRKEGQNVTLSCEQNLNHDAMYWYRQDPGQGLRLIYYSQIVNDFQKGDIAEGYSVSREKKESFPLTVTSAQKNPTAFYLCASGRYLNTEAFFGQGTRLTVV.

The chain has TRBV9 and TRBJ1-2; 7 nucleotides align to TRBD1. Trimming at V came to 4 bases and at J to 3 bases, leaving 9 bases not matched to a gene. The CDR3 loop spans 15 amino acids. Germline CDR1 and CDR2: SGDLS and YYNGEE. The CDR3 nucleotides read TGTGCCAGCAGCCCCCTGAGGGGGCAAGACTATGGCTACACCTTC. Translated, it gives CASSPLRGQDYGYTF. Looking up the rest from reference TRBV9 and TRBJ1-2 gives the full variable domain: DSGVTQTPKHLITATGQRVTLRCSPRSGDLSVYWYQQSLDQGLQFLIQYYNGEERAKGNILERFSAQQFPDLHSELNLSSLELGDSALYFCASSPLRGQDYGYTFGSGTRLTVV.